These T cell receptor beta chains were read from a single sample in a study of T cell responses to AZD1222 COVID-19 vaccine. The data were produced by immunoSEQ multiplex PCR, yet TCRdb's version contains in-frame clones alone and is incomplete. The sample contains just over 80,000 clones, approximately 90% of which appear only once. The source material was peripheral blood, sampled on day 0 of AZD1222 vaccination. The receptor source for this set is an adult in good health. Each CDR3 is given with its conserved first and last residue. D genes are given only for firm matches. Size is omitted from some rows. Given values are once, few, many or a class for expanded clones.

cdr3_length: 15
d_call: -
clone_size: once
j_call: TRBJ1-4
v_call: TRBV6-6
cdr3_aa: CASSRDRTTNEKLFF
cdr3_nt: TGTGCCAGCAGCCGCGACAGAACAACTAATGAAAAACTGTTTTTT

cdr3_length: 16
d_call: -
clone_size: -
j_call: TRBJ1-1
v_call: TRBV30
cdr3_aa: CAWSVLSRVVNTEAFF
cdr3_nt: TGTGCCTGGAGTGTACTCTCTCGGGTGGTGAACACTGAAGCTTTCTTT

cdr3_length: 17
d_call: -
clone_size: few
j_call: TRBJ1-5
v_call: TRBV4-3
cdr3_aa: CASSQDRKAGLRQPQHF
cdr3_nt: TGCGCCAGCAGCCAAGATAGGAAGGCAGGCTTACGGCAGCCCCAGCATTTT

cdr3_length: 15
d_call: TRBD1
clone_size: -
j_call: TRBJ1-3
v_call: TRBV6-5
cdr3_aa: CASSDQGAKGNTIYF
cdr3_nt: TGTGCCAGCAGCGACCAGGGGGCGAAAGGAAACACCATATATTTT

cdr3_length: 14
d_call: TRBD1
clone_size: -
j_call: TRBJ2-7
v_call: TRBV14
cdr3_aa: CASSRRDRVYEQYF
cdr3_nt: TGTGCCAGCAGCCGCCGGGACAGGGTCTACGAGCAGTACTTC

cdr3_length: 16
d_call: -
clone_size: -
j_call: TRBJ1-2
v_call: TRBV4-1
cdr3_aa: CASSRTLPDGGDGYTF
cdr3_nt: TGCGCCAGCAGCCGGACCTTACCGGACGGAGGGGATGGCTACACCTTC

cdr3_length: 15
d_call: TRBD2
clone_size: -
j_call: TRBJ2-7
v_call: TRBV28
cdr3_aa: CASRLGLAVTYEQYF
cdr3_nt: TGTGCCAGCAGACTCGGACTAGCGGTCACCTACGAGCAGTACTTC

cdr3_length: 15
d_call: TRBD1
clone_size: -
j_call: TRBJ1-2
v_call: TRBV7-9
cdr3_aa: CASSLVAGTGDGYTF
cdr3_nt: TGTGCCAGCAGCTTAGTCGCCGGGACAGGGGACGGCTACACCTTC

cdr3_length: 13
d_call: -
clone_size: -
j_call: TRBJ1-5
v_call: TRBV2
cdr3_aa: CASSAQGNQPQHF
cdr3_nt: TGTGCCAGCAGTGCGCAGGGTAATCAGCCCCAGCATTTT

cdr3_length: 16
d_call: TRBD1
clone_size: -
j_call: TRBJ2-4
v_call: TRBV7-2
cdr3_aa: CASSPTGDLAKNIQYF
cdr3_nt: TGTGCCAGCAGCCCCACAGGGGACCTAGCCAAAAACATTCAGTACTTC

cdr3_length: 18
d_call: TRBD2
clone_size: -
j_call: TRBJ2-4
v_call: TRBV15
cdr3_aa: CATSELAGFSIAKNIQYF
cdr3_nt: TGTGCCACCAGTGAACTAGCGGGGTTCTCCATAGCCAAAAACATTCAGTACTTC

cdr3_length: 16
d_call: -
clone_size: few
j_call: TRBJ1-6
v_call: TRBV27
cdr3_aa: CASMGLKGLVGSPLHF
cdr3_nt: TGTGCCAGCATGGGCCTAAAGGGGCTCGTTGGGTCACCCCTCCACTTT

cdr3_length: 12
d_call: -
clone_size: -
j_call: TRBJ2-5
v_call: TRBV5-1
cdr3_aa: CASSPRQETQYF
cdr3_nt: TGCGCCAGCAGCCCACGACAAGAGACCCAGTACTTC